These 21 T cell receptor beta chains originate from one sample sequenced in a study of CD8+CD57+ T cells in acquired aplastic anemia (dated by TCRdb to the late 2010s). Sequencing was performed on an Illumina HiSeq 2000. Genomic DNA was used as template for profiling of TCR beta VDJ combinations and CDR3 sequences. TCRdb handled the public reads itself, with Q25 trimming in fastp and clone calling in MiXCR, and kept productive beta chains. CDR3 protein sequences are deduplicated, and each keeps its most common genes and DNA. This sample comprises approximately 200,000 distinct CDR3 sequences, less than 65% of them detected only once. 16% of the sample comes from the top ten. The sample comprised sorted CD4+, CD8+, or CD8+CD57+ T cells (not recorded which) from PBMCs. These receptors were collected from a human donor in good health, serving as a control.

The rearrangement uses TRBV2 and TRBJ2-3; possible D gene TRBD2, 6 bases. The length of the CDR3 is 14 residues. Trimming took off 6 bases at V and 3 bases at J, with 13 bases between the two ends. Germline V gene sequence: CDR1 SNHLY, CDR2 FYNNEI. This CDR3 reads CASRARLETDTQYF. DNA for the CDR3: TGTGCCAGCAGGGCACGACTAGAGACAGATACGCAGTATTTT.

This sequence joins TRBV2 and TRBJ1-1, with no clear D. Germline V lookup: CDR1 SNHLY, CDR2 FYNNEI. CDR3 length: 13 residues. V shed 4 bases and J shed 1 base, with 7 bases lying between them. The CDR3 DNA reads TGTGCCAGCAGTGTATCCGGGAACACTGAAGCTTTCTTT. Its protein product is CASSVSGNTEAFF.

The J gene is TRBJ2-7, the V gene TRBV2; 8 bases map to TRBD1. Germline V lookup: CDR1 SNHLY, CDR2 FYNNEI. Losses at the gene ends were 3 bases for V and 7 bases for J; bases not matched to a gene: 8. The length of the CDR3 is 14 residues. This CDR3 is CASSESTGVGEQYF. CDR3 DNA sequence: TGTGCCAGCAGTGAGTCGACAGGGGTTGGGGAGCAGTACTTC.

This clonotype was counted at least ten times. The chain links TRBV6-2 or TRBV6-3 to TRBJ2-3; 8 positions agree with TRBD2. Trimming cost V 6 bases and J 2 bases; bases outside gene matches: 13. Per germline, CDR1 MNHEY and CDR2 SVGEGT. This CDR3 region has 17 residues. This chain's CDR3 is CASSPRDSGVYTDTQYF. As DNA, the CDR3 is TGTGCCAGCAGCCCGCGGGATAGCGGGGTCTACACAGATACGCAGTATTTT.

The chain joins TRBV5-4 to TRBJ2-7; TRBD1 might be the D (6 bases). The germline V gene encodes CDR1 SGHNT and CDR2 YYREEE (reference sequence). The V and J ends lost 4 bases and 3 bases respectively, with 17 bases between them. The length of the CDR3 is 15 residues. CDR3 amino acids: CASSPDLWTDYEQYF. DNA of the CDR3: TGTGCCAGCAGCCCCGATTTATGGACAGACTACGAGCAGTACTTC.

This sequence joins TRBV10-2 and TRBJ2-7, with D perhaps given as TRBD1 or TRBD2 (5 bases each). The CDR3 extends over 15 amino acids. V was shortened by 7 bases and J by 1 base, with 17 bases between the two germline ends. The germline gives CDR1 WSHSY, CDR2 SAAADI. The CDR3 reads CASNAGAERSYEQYF. As DNA, the CDR3 is TGCGCCAGCAACGCCGGGGCAGAGAGATCCTACGAGCAGTACTTC.

This clonotype was observed at least ten times. V is TRBV19 and J is TRBJ2-2, with 8 bases identical to TRBD2. The J segment lost 6 bases and the V segment lost 2 bases, leaving 14 bases of the junction unmatched. This CDR3 region has 18 residues. Germline CDR1 and CDR2: LNHDA and SQIVND (reference sequence). This CDR3 reads CASSIPFVRLAFAGELFF. The CDR3 DNA reads as TGTGCCAGTAGTATACCGTTCGTGAGACTAGCGTTTGCCGGGGAGCTGTTTTTT. Drawing the rest from reference TRBV19 and TRBJ2-2, the complete variable domain is DGGITQSPKYLFRKEGQNVTLSCEQNLNHDAMYWYRQDPGQGLRLIYYSQIVNDFQKGDIAEGYSVSREKKESFPLTVTSAQKNPTAFYLCASSIPFVRLAFAGELFFGEGSRLTVL.

For this clonotype: The junction shows a germline mismatch at one end, possibly a read error. This chain joins TRBV7-9 and TRBJ1-1; TRBD1 aligns across 7 bases. The length of the CDR3 is 15 residues. Germline V CDR1 and CDR2: SEHNR, FQNEAQ (reference sequence). The CDR3 DNA reads as TGCGCCAGCAGCTCAGCGACAGGGCTGATAACTGAAGCTTTCTTT. Translation gives CASSSATGLITEAFF.

The chain has TRBV7-6 and TRBJ2-7, with unresolved D. V was clipped by 4 bases and J by 2 bases, with 12 bases between them. The germline V gene encodes CDR1 SGHVS and CDR2 FNYEAQ. The CDR3 has 14 amino acids. The DNA of the CDR3 is TGTGCCAGCAGCTCTTTCCCCCCTCCCTACGAGCAGTACTTC. Translated: CASSSFPPPYEQYF.

This chain links TRBV3-1 with TRBJ2-7; possibly TRBD1 for D (6 bases). V was pared by 2 bases and J by 6 bases, with 8 bases between. Germline lookup yields CDR1 LGHDT and CDR2 YNNKEL (reference sequence). The CDR3 is 12 amino acids. CDR3 DNA: TGTGCCAGCAGCCAACAAGGGGGCGAGCAGTACTTC. Translation: CASSQQGGEQYF.

This clonotype was seen only once. This chain connects TRBV7-2 to TRBJ2-2; D remains unclear. V dropped 2 bases and J dropped 5 bases, with 9 bases sitting between them. The CDR3 sequence is 14 residues long. Germline V gene sequence: CDR1 SGHTA, CDR2 FQGNSA. The CDR3 nucleotides are TGTGCCAGCAGCTTATCATCCGGGACCGGGGAGCTGTTTTTT. It codes for CASSLSSGTGELFF.

The chain couples TRBV20-1 to TRBJ2-7, with 8 bases aligning to TRBD1. This CDR3 has 15 amino acids. Germline CDR1 DFQATT, CDR2 SNEGSKA (reference sequence). The trim removed 1 base at V and 7 bases at J, leaving 12 bases unmatched. The CDR3 is CSARGRTGSDREQYF. The CDR3 coding sequence is TGCAGTGCTAGAGGCAGGACAGGGAGTGATCGGGAGCAGTACTTC.

J is TRBJ2-7 and V is TRBV12-3 or TRBV12-4; the D gene is possibly TRBD1 (5 bases). V lost 5 bases and J 5 bases, leaving 19 bases between the germline ends. The CDR3 has 15 amino acids. In DNA, the CDR3 is TGTGCCAGCAGTCCCCGTGGGGCAGAGAAAAACGAGCAGTACTTC. As protein: CASSPRGAEKNEQYF.

This clonotype came up a few times. The chain couples TRBV27 to TRBJ1-4; 9 bases are shared with TRBD1. The CDR3 is made up of 19 amino acids. J was trimmed by 8 bases and V by 5 bases; bases with no gene match: 21. CDR1 and CDR2 from the germline V gene are MNHEY and SMNVEV (reference sequence). CDR3 DNA sequence: TGTGCCAGCAGTCGGATTCCGGGACAGGGATTTTCCCTCCGGGAAAAACTGTTTTTT. This encodes CASSRIPGQGFSLREKLFF.

The rearrangement joins TRBV7-3 to TRBJ1-1; D is unresolved. The germline V gene encodes CDR1 SGHTA and CDR2 FQGTGA. V shed 6 bases and J shed 1 base, with 15 bases lying between them. There are 15 residues in the CDR3. The CDR3 is CASSDPVGRNTEAFF. Written as DNA, the CDR3 is TGTGCCAGCAGTGATCCCGTTGGGCGGAACACTGAAGCTTTCTTT.

The chain combines TRBV20-1 with TRBJ1-2; D is possibly TRBD1 (5 bases). The CDR3 covers 13 residues. V gave up 1 base and J gave up 8 bases, with 14 bases separating them. Looked up from germline, CDR1 is DFQATT and CDR2 is SNEGSKA (reference sequence). DNA of the CDR3: TGCAGTGCTAGAGGCACCGGGACCTCGGGCTACACCTTC. Its protein product is CSARGTGTSGYTF.

This clonotype appeared a few times. The rearrangement uses TRBV3-1 and TRBJ2-7; D could derive from TRBD1 or TRBD2 (5 bases each). The CDR3 is 15 residues long. In germline, CDR1 is LGHDT, CDR2 YNNKEL (reference sequence). Trimming took 5 bases from V and 0 from J, leaving 14 bases between them. Here the CDR3 DNA reads TGTGCCAGCAGCGCCACAGGAGGAACCTCCTACGAGCAGTACTTC. It encodes CASSATGGTSYEQYF.

This clonotype was seen many times. The V gene is TRBV12-3 or TRBV12-4, the J gene TRBJ1-1; 7 bases match TRBD1. CDR3 size: 14 residues. Losses at the gene ends were 5 bases for V and 0 bases for J; bases not matched to a gene: 3. CDR3 amino acids: CASSRDSVNTEAFF. The CDR3 DNA reads as TGTGCCAGCAGTAGGGACAGCGTGAACACTGAAGCTTTCTTT.

The chain carries TRBV9 and TRBJ2-1; no firm D call. The germline CDR1 and CDR2 sequences are SGDLS and YYNGEE. The V gene lost 0 bases and the J gene lost 7 bases, with 5 bases spanning the gap. CDR3 length: 12 amino acids. CDR3 sequence (DNA): TGTGCCAGCAGCGTAGACGATAATGAGCAGTTCTTC. Its protein product is CASSVDDNEQFF.

The chain combines TRBV20-1 with TRBJ1-3, with 8 bases aligning to TRBD1. The J segment lost 2 bases and the V segment lost 5 bases, leaving 5 bases of the junction unmatched. CDR3 size: 14 residues. Per germline, CDR1 DFQATT and CDR2 SNEGSKA (reference sequence). CDR3 in amino acids: CSASLQGAGNTIYF. The CDR3 bases are TGCAGTGCTTCATTACAGGGGGCTGGAAACACCATATATTTT.

This clonotype has at least ten counts. The chain recombines TRBV20-1 with TRBJ1-4; D remains unclear. The germline V and J ends were trimmed by 0 bases and 10 bases, with 15 bases remaining between them. Germline lookup yields CDR1 DFQATT and CDR2 SNEGSKA (reference sequence). The CDR3 is made up of 14 amino acids. The CDR3 reads CSARDPTGSGKLFF. CDR3 coding DNA: TGCAGTGCTAGAGATCCCACGGGGTCGGGAAAACTGTTTTTT.